This passage covers 10 T cell receptor beta chains from one sample sequenced in a study of blood T cell repertoires in COVID-19. Profiled with immunoSEQ multiplex PCR; TCRdb holds only in-frame clones, not every one. The repertoire consists of 150,000 or so clones, with 90% occurring once and the leading ten covering approximately 0.56%. Sequenced sample: peripheral blood. These receptors originate from a man aged 50 to 59 with acute or convalescent COVID-19.

The rearrangement joins TRBV6-6 to TRBJ2-1, with TRBD1 as a possible D gene (7 bases). The ends were cut back, 6 bases at V and 9 bases at J, with 24 bases in the middle. The CDR3 loop spans 16 amino acids. Germline-derived CDR1 and CDR2 are MNHNY and SVGAGI (reference sequence). CDR3 DNA sequence: TGTGCCAGCAGCACCCGGGAGCCAGGGGGTTCTAGTGAGCAGTTCTTC. This sequence encodes CASSTREPGGSSEQFF.

This clone was recorded once. The CDR3: CASSPGESPYNEQFF. CDR3 coding DNA: TGTGCCAGCAGCCCGGGGGAATCCCCTTACAATGAGCAGTTCTTC. The chain uses TRBV7-3 and TRBJ2-1, with TRBD2 as a possible D gene (6 bases). Germline CDR1 reads SGHTA; CDR2 reads FQGTGA. This CDR3 has 15 amino acids. Trimming pared 5 bases from V and 4 bases from J, leaving 15 bases between.

V gene TRBV10-3 combines with J gene TRBJ2-3; 13 bases match TRBD2. The CDR3 is 16 residues long. Unmatched junction bases numbered 4, after V lost 5 bases and J lost 2 bases. Germline V gene data show CDR1 as ENHRY and CDR2 as SYGVKD. CDR3: CAISLLAGGPTDTQYF. The CDR3 bases are TGTGCCATCAGTTTACTAGCGGGAGGGCCCACAGATACGCAGTATTTT.

This chain connects TRBV24-1 to TRBJ1-5, with D uncertain. The CDR3 is 14 residues long. Trimming shortened V by 5 bases and J by 0 bases, and 7 bases separated the two germline ends. Per the germline V gene, CDR1 is KGHDR and CDR2 is SFDVKD. In nucleotides, the CDR3 is TGTGCCACCAGTGTGAGTTATAGCAATCAGCCCCAGCATTTT. This codes for CATSVSYSNQPQHF.

Comments on this clone: One junction end does not reproduce the germline sequence, and a read error may be involved. The chain couples TRBV28 to TRBJ2-1; the match to TRBD2 covers 7 bases. The CDR3 length is 15 residues. Germline assignment: CDR1 MDHEN and CDR2 SYDVKM. CDR3 in amino acids: CASSWGGTTYHEQFF. As DNA, the CDR3 is TGTGCCAGCAGCTGGGGGGGGACTACCTACCATGAGCAGTTCTTC.

J is TRBJ2-2 and V is TRBV9, with 7 bases lining up with TRBD2. Germline trimming cut 3 bases from V and 3 bases from J; bases unmatched to any gene: 2. The germline V gene encodes CDR1 SGDLS and CDR2 YYNGEE. The CDR3 has 14 residues. CDR3 bases: TGTGCCAGCAGCGAAACTAGCGACACCGGGGAGCTGTTTTTT. Translation: CASSETSDTGELFF.

The genes are TRBV9 and TRBJ2-1; TRBD2 agrees at 7 bases. After removal of 7 bases from V and 7 bases from J, the junction contained 11 bases not matched to a gene. The CDR3 is 14 residues long. CDR1 is SGDLS and CDR2 is YYNGEE in the germline V gene. The CDR3 sequence: CASAALAAPNEQFF. CDR3 DNA sequence: TGTGCCAGCGCGGCCCTAGCGGCCCCGAATGAGCAGTTCTTC.

The chain is built from TRBV15 and TRBJ1-3; perhaps TRBD1 as D (5 bases). V was clipped by 0 bases and J by 2 bases, with 11 bases between them. The length of the CDR3 is 16 residues. Germline V gene data show CDR1 as LNHNV and CDR2 as YYDKDF (reference sequence). The CDR3 reads CATSRDLGAAGNTIYF. For the CDR3, the DNA is TGTGCCACCAGCAGAGATCTAGGGGCGGCTGGAAACACCATATATTTT.

CDR3 nucleotide sequence: TGTGCCAGCAGTGAGGGGACTAGCGGGGGGGAGACCCAGTACTTC. This gives the protein CASSEGTSGGETQYF. The genes are TRBV6-2 or TRBV6-3 and TRBJ2-5, with 15 bases fitting TRBD2. Germline CDR1 reads MNHEY; CDR2 reads SVGEGT. The trim removed 5 bases at V and 5 bases at J, leaving 3 bases unmatched. CDR3 length: 15 residues.

The V and J genes are TRBV19 and TRBJ2-7; 10 nucleotides align to TRBD1. V was clipped by 6 bases and J by 5 bases; unmatched bases: 22. Germline V gene data show CDR1 as LNHDA and CDR2 as SQIVND (reference sequence). The CDR3 has 19 residues. The CDR3 spells CASSRPPGQGQSQSNEQYF. The CDR3 DNA reads as TGTGCCAGTAGCCGACCGCCGGGACAGGGGCAGTCTCAATCCAACGAGCAGTACTTC.